This TCR beta chain was recovered during a study of T-cell reconstitution after alpha-beta-depleted transplantation in children. Study conclusions and caveats: Several hundred expanded graft clones reportedly gave rise to the alpha-beta T cells present about two months after transplant. Day-60 TCRbeta diversity that was high in some patients was derived from surviving recipient T cells and thymic progenitors. The main origin of T-cell counts and diversity one year after transplant was newly produced T cells.

It was with unique molecular identifiers that the TCRbeta library was prepared. Each CDR3 protein gets one entry after TCRdb re-called the PCR reads with MiXCR. Among over 200,000 distinct CDR3 sequences, 9.5% to 13% were seen once, and the ten largest hold 28%. Germline lookup yields CDR1 DFQATT and CDR2 SNEGSKA (reference sequence). The CDR3 length is 10 residues. V lost 3 bases and J lost 11, with 10 bases in between. This clonotype was found many times. Its antigen is as yet unknown. Sequencing was performed on PBMCs, taken before TCRalphabeta/CD19-depleted stem cell transplant. V and J are TRBV20-1 and TRBJ1-1, with D unresolved. The source of this sequence is a child under three years old with acute myeloid leukemia, due to receive a stem cell transplant. The DNA for the CDR3 is TGCAGTGCTAGGGGGAGGGCGGCTTTCTTT. This encodes CSARGRAAFF.